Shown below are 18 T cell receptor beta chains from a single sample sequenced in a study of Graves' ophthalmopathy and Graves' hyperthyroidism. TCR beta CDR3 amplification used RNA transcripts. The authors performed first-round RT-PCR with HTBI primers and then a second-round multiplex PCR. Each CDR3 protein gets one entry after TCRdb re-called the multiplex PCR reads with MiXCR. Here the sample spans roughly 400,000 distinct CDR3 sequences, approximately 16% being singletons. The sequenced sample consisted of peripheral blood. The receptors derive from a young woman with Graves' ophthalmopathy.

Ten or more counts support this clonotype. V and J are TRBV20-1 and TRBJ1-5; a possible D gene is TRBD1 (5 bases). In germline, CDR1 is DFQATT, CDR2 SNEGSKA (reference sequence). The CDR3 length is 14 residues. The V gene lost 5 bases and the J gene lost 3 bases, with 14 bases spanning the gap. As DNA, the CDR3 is TGCAGTGCTCAAGCCAGGGCAATCAATCAGCCCCAGCATTTT. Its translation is CSAQARAINQPQHF.

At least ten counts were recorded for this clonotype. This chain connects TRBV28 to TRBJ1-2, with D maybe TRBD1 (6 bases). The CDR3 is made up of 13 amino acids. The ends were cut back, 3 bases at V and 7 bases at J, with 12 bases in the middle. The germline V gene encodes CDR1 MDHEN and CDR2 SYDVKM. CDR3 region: CASSLIQGSGYTF. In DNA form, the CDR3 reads TGTGCCAGCAGTTTGATACAGGGCTCTGGCTACACCTTC.

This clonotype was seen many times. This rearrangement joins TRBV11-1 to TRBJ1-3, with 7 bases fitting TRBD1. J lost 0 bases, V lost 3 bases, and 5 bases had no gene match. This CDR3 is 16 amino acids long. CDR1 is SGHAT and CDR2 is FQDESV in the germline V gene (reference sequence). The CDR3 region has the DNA TGTGCCAGCAGCTTTTTGACAGGGACCTCTGGAAACACCATATATTTT. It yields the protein CASSFLTGTSGNTIYF.

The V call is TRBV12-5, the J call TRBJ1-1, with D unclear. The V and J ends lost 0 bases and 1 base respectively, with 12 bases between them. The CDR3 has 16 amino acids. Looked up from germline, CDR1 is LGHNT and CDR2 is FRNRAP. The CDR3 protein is CASGLVRGSRNTEAFF. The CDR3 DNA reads TGTGCTAGTGGTTTGGTACGTGGCTCGAGGAACACTGAAGCTTTCTTT. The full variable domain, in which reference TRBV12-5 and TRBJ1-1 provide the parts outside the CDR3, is DARVTQTPRHKVTEMGQEVTMRCQPILGHNTVFWYRQTMMQGLELLAYFRNRAPLDDSGMPKDRFSAEMPDATLATLKIQPSEPRDSAVYFCASGLVRGSRNTEAFFGQGTRLTVV.

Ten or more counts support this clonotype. The CDR3 DNA sequence: TGTGCCAGCAGAAGCGACCTCGGGGGCTCCTACGAGCAGTACTTC. This encodes CASRSDLGGSYEQYF. V and J are TRBV2 and TRBJ2-7; the D gene is possibly TRBD2 (6 bases). Trimming cost V 6 bases and J 0 bases, with 15 bases left between them. CDR1 is SNHLY, CDR2 FYNNEI, per germline. This CDR3 is 15 amino acids long.

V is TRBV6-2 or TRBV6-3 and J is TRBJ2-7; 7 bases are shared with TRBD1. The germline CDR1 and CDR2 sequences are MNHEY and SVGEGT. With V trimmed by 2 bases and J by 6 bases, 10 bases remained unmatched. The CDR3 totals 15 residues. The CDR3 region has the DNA TGTGCCAGCAGTTACCGCGGACAGGTGAATTCCGAGCAGTACTTC. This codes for CASSYRGQVNSEQYF.

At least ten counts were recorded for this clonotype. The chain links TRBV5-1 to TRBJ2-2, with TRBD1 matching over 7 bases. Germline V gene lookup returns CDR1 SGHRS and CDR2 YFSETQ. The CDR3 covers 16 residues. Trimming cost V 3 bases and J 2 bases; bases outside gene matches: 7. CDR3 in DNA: TGCGCCAGCAGCTCTATCGACAGGGCTAACACCGGGGAGCTGTTTTTT. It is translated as CASSSIDRANTGELFF.

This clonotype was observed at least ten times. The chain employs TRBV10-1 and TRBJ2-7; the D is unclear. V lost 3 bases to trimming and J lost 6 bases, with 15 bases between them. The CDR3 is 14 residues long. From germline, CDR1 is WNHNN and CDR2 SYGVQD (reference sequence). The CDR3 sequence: CASSDGTLTSEQYF. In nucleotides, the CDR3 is TGCGCCAGCAGTGACGGCACTCTAACCTCCGAGCAGTACTTC.

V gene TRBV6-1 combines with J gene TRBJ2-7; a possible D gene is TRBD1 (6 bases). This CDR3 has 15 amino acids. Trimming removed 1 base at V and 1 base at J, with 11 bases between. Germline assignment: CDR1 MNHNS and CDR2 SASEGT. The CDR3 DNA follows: TGTGCCAGCAGTGAAGTTGACAGGAGTTCCTACGAGCAGTACTTC. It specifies CASSEVDRSSYEQYF.

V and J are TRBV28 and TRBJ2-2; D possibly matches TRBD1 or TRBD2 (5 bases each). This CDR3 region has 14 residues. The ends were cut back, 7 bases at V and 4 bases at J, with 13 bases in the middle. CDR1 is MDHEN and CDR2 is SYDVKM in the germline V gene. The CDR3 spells CASTVGRLTGELFF. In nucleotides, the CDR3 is TGTGCCAGCACCGTGGGACGGCTCACCGGGGAGCTGTTTTTT.

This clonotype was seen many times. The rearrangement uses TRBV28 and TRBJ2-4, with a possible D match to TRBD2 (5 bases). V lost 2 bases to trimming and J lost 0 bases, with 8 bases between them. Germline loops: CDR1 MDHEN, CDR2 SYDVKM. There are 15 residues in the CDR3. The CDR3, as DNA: TGTGCCAGCAGTTTAAACGGACTAGCCAAAAACATTCAGTACTTC. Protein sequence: CASSLNGLAKNIQYF.

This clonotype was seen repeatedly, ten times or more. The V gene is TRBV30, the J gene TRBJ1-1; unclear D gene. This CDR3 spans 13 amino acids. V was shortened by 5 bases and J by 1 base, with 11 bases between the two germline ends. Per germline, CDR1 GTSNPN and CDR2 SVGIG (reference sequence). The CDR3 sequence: CAWAKSKNTEAFF. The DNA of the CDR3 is TGTGCCTGGGCGAAATCGAAGAACACTGAAGCTTTCTTT.

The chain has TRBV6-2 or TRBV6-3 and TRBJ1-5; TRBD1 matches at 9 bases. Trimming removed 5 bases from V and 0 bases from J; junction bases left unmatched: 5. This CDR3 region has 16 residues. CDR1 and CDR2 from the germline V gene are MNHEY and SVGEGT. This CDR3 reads CASSKGQGSSNQPQHF. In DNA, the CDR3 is TGTGCCAGCAGTAAGGGACAGGGATCTAGCAATCAGCCCCAGCATTTT.

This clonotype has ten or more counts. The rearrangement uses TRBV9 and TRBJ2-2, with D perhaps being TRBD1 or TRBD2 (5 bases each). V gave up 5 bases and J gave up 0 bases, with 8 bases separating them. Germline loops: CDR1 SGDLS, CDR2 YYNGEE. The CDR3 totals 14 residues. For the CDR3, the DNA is TGTGCCAGCAGGGGGACGCCGAACACCGGGGAGCTGTTTTTT. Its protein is CASRGTPNTGELFF.

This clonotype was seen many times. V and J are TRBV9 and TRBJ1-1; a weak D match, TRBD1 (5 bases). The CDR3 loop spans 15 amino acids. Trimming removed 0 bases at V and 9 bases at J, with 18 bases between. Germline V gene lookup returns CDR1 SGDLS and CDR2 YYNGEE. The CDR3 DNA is TGTGCCAGCAGCGTAGTAGGGACGGGGCAGGAGAAAGCTTTCTTT. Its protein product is CASSVVGTGQEKAFF.

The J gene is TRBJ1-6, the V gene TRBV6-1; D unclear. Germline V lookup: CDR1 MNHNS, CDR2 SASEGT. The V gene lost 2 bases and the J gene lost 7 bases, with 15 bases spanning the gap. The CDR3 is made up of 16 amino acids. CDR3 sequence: CASSEWLGVRNSPLHF. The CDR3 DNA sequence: TGTGCCAGCAGTGAATGGTTGGGAGTTCGGAATTCACCCCTCCACTTT.

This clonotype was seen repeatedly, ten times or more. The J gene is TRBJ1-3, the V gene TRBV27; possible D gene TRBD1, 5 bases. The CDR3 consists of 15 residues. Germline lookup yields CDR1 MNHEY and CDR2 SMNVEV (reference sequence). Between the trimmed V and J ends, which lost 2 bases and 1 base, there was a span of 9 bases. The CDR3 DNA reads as TGTGCCAGCAGTTTAATGGGGGGATCTGGAAACACCATATATTTT. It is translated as CASSLMGGSGNTIYF.

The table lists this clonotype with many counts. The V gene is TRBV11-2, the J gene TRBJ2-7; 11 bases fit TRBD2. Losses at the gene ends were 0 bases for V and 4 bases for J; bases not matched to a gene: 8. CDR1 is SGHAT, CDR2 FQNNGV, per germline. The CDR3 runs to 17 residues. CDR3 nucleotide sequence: TGTGCCAGCAGCTTAGAGGCTAGCGGGAGGAGAACTTACGAGCAGTACTTC. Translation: CASSLEASGRRTYEQYF. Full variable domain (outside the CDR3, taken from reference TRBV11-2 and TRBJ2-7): EAGVAQSPRYKIIEKRQSVAFWCNPISGHATLYWYQQILGQGPKLLIQFQNNGVVDDSQLPKDRFSAERLKGVDSTLKIQPAKLEDSAVYLCASSLEASGRRTYEQYFGPGTRLTVT.